This T cell receptor (beta chain) was sequenced in a study of T cells in narcolepsy. The assay was immunoSEQ multiplex PCR, and TCRdb's table has in-frame clones only and misses some. The sample consists of tens of thousands of clones, approximately 80% of them appearing once. The CDR3 length is 16 residues. Germline lookup yields CDR1 KGHSH and CDR2 LQKENI. Between the trimmed V and J ends, which lost 5 bases and 4 bases, there was a span of 20 bases. The source is a human donor with narcolepsy. The chain carries TRBV18 and TRBJ1-1; TRBD1 is a possible D gene (6 bases). Sequencing used CD45RA- memory CD4+ T cells from PBMCs. CDR3 loop: CASSDNQGIRSTEAFF. The CDR3 DNA sequence: TGTGCCAGCTCAGATAATCAGGGGATACGGAGCACTGAAGCTTTCTTT.